The clone carrying this TCR beta chain came up a few times. Its antigen remains unidentified. The sample is drawn from a study of T-cell memory formation after mild COVID-19. Study-level results: Mostly located in CM and EM were contracting CD4+ clones, with contracting CD8+ clones located in EMRA.

Constant-segment primers and 5'RACE yielded cDNA libraries for TCR alpha and TCR beta, each carrying sample barcodes and UMIs. TCRdb processed the 5' RACE reads anew with MiXCR; each CDR3 protein has one entry. The sample lists 300,000 or so distinct CDR3 sequences; around 15% were seen once. Germline V lookup: CDR1 DFQATT, CDR2 SNEGSKA (reference sequence). This CDR3 region has 12 residues. V was trimmed by 5 bases and J by 4 bases, leaving 12 bases between them. The sequenced material came from PBMCs or a T cell subset sorted from them (not recorded which). The gene calls are TRBV20-1 and TRBJ2-7; no firm D call. This clonotype was obtained from a man younger than 30 who had mild COVID-19 (a few samples of this study predate the infection). Cell type and time point are not known. The CDR3 sequence: CSAEQEAYEQYV. DNA for the CDR3: TGCAGTGCTGAGCAGGAAGCGTACGAGCAGTACGTC.